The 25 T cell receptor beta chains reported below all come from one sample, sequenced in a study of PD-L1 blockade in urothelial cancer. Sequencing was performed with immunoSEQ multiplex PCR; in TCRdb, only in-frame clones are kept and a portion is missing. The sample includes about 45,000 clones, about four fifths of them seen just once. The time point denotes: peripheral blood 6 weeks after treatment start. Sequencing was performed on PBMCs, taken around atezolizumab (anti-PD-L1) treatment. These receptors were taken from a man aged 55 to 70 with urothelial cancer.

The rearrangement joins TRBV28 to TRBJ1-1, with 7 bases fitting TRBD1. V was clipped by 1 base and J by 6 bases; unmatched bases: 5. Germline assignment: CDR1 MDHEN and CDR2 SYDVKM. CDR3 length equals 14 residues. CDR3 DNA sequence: TGTGCCAGCAGTTTATCCAGGACAGGCGCTGAAGCTTTCTTT. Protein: CASSLSRTGAEAFF.

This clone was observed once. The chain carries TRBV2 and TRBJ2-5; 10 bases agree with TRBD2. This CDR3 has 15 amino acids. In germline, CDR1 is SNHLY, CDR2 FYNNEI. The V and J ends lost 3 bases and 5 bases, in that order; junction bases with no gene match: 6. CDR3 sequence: CASSESSGGAETQYF. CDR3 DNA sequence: TGTGCCAGCAGTGAGAGCAGCGGGGGGGCGGAGACCCAGTACTTC.

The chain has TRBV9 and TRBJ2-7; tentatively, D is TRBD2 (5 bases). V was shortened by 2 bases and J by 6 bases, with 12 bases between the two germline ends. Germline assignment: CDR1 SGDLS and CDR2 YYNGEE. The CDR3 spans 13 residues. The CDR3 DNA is TGTGCCAGCAGCGTGTCCGGGGTTGGCGAGCAGTACTTC. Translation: CASSVSGVGEQYF.

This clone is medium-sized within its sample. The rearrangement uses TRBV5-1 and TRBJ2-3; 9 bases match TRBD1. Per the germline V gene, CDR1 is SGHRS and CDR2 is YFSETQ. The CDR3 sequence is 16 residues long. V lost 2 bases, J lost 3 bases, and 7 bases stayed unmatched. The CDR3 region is CASSFYPTGGTDTQYF. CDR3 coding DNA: TGCGCCAGCAGCTTCTATCCGACAGGGGGAACAGATACGCAGTATTTT.

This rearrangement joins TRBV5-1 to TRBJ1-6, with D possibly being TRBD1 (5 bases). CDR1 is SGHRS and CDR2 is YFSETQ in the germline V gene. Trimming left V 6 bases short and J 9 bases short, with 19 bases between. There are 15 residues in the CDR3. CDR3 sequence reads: CASKPASSRGSPLHF. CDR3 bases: TGCGCCAGCAAACCCGCTTCCTCAAGGGGTTCACCCCTCCACTTT. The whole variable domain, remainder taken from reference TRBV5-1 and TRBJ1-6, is KAGVTQTPRYLIKTRGQQVTLSCSPISGHRSVSWYQQTPGQGLQFLFEYFSETQRNKGNFPGRFSGRQFSNSRSEMNVSTLELGDSALYLCASKPASSRGSPLHFGNGTRLTVT.

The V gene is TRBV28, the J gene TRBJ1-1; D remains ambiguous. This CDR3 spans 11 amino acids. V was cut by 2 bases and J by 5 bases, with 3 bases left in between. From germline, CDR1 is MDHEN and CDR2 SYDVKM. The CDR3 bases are TGTGCCAGCAGTTTAGAGACTGAAGCTTTCTTT. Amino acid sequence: CASSLETEAFF.

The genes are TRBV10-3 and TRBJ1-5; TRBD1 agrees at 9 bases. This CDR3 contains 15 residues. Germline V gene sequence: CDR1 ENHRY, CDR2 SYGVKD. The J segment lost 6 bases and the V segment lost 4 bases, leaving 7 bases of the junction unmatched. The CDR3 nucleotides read TGTGCCATCAGTGCCTCCGGACAGGGGACTCAGCCCCAGCATTTT. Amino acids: CAISASGQGTQPQHF.

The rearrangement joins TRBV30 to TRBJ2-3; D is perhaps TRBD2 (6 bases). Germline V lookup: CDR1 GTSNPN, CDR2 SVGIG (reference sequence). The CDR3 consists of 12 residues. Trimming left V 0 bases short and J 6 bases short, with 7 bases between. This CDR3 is CAWSVREDTQYF. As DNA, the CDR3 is TGTGCCTGGAGTGTACGGGAGGATACGCAGTATTTT.

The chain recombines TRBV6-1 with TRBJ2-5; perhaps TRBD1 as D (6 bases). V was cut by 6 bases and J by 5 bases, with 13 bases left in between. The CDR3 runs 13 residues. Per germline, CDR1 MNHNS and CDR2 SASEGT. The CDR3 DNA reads TGTGCCAGCAGAACAGGGCTCAGGGAGACCCAGTACTTC. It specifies CASRTGLRETQYF.

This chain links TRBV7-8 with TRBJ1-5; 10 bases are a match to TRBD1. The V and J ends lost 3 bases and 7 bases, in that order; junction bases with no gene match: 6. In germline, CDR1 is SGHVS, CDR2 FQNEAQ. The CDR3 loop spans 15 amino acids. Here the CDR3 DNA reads TGTGCCAGCAGCTTGCAGGGGACAGGGGAACAGCCCCAGCATTTT. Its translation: CASSLQGTGEQPQHF.

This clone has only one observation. The DNA for the CDR3 is TGTGCCAGCAGTGCTCTTCACCAGGGGGCGGAGGGGGAAAAACTGTTTTTT. Protein product: CASSALHQGAEGEKLFF. The rearrangement uses TRBV25-1 and TRBJ1-4; 8 bases map to TRBD1. V shed 4 bases, J shed 8 bases, and the junction held 15 bases outside the gene matches. Looked up from germline, CDR1 is MGHDK and CDR2 is SYGVNS. The CDR3 length is 17 residues.

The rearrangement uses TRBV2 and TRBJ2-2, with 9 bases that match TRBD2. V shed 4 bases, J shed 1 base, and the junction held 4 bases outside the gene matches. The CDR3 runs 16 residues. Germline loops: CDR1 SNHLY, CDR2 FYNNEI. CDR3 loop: CASSAAGGQNTGELFF. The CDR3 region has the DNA TGTGCCAGCAGTGCTGCGGGGGGGCAGAACACCGGGGAGCTGTTTTTT.

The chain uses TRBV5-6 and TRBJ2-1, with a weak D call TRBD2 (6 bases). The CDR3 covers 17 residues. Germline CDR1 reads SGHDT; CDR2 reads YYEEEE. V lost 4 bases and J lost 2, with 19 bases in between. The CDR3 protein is CASSQRDGRSTYNEQFF. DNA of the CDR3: TGTGCCAGCAGCCAGAGGGACGGGAGAAGTACCTACAATGAGCAGTTCTTC.

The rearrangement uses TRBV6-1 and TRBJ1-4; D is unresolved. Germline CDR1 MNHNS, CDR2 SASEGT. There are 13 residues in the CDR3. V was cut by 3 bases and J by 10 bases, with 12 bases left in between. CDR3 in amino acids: CASSDNPPRKLFF. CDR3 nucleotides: TGTGCCAGCAGTGATAACCCCCCGAGAAAACTGTTTTTT.

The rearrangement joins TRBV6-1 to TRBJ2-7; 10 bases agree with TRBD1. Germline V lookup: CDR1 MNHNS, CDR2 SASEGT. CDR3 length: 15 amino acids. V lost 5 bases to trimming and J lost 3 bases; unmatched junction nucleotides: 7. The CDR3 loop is CASSPRDRGGYEQYF. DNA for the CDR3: TGTGCCAGCAGTCCCCGGGACAGGGGTGGCTACGAGCAGTACTTC.

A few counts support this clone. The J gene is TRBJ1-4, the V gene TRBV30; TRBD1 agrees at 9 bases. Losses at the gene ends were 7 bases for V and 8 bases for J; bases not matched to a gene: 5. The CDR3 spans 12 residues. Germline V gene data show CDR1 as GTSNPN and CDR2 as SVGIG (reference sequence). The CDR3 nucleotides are TGTGCCTCACAGGGGGCGGGGGAAAAACTGTTTTTT. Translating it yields CASQGAGEKLFF.

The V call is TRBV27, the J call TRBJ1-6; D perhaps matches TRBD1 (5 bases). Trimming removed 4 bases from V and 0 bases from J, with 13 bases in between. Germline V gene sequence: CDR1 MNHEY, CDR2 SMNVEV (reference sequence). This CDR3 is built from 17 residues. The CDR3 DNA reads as TGTGCCAGCAGTTCCAGTCAGGGAAGCTCCTATAATTCACCCCTCCACTTT. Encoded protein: CASSSSQGSSYNSPLHF.

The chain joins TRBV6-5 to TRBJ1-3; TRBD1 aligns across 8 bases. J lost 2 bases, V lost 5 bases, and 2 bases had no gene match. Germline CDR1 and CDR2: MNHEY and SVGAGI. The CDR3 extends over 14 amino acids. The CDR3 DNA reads TGTGCCAGCAGTACAGGGGGGCCTGGAAACACCATATATTTT. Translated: CASSTGGPGNTIYF.

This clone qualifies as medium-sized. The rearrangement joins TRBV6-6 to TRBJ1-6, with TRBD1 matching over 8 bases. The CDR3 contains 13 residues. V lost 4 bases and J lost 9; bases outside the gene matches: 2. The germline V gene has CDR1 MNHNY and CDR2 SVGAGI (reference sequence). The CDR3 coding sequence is TGTGCCAGCAGTTCAGGGGGCGGTTCACCCCTCCACTTT. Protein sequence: CASSSGGGSPLHF.

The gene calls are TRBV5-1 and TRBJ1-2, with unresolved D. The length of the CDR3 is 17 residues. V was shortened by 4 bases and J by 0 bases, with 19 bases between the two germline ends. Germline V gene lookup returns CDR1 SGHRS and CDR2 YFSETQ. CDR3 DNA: TGCGCCAGCAGCCATCTTGGGGAGCTTGAACCTAACTATGGCTACACCTTC. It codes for CASSHLGELEPNYGYTF. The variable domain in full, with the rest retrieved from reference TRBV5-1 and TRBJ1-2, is KAGVTQTPRYLIKTRGQQVTLSCSPISGHRSVSWYQQTPGQGLQFLFEYFSETQRNKGNFPGRFSGRQFSNSRSEMNVSTLELGDSALYLCASSHLGELEPNYGYTFGSGTRLTVV.

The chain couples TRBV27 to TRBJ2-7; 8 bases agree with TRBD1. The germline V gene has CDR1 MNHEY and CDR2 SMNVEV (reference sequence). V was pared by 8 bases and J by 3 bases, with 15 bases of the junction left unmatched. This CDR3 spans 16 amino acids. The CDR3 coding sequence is TGTGCCAGCGCAAGACAGGGGATCGGGCAGTTCTACGAGCAGTACTTC. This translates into CASARQGIGQFYEQYF.

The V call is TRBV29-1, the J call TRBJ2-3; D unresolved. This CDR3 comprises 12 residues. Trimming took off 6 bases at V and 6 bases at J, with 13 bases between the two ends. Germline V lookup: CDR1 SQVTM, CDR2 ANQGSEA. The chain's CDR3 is CSVFWAIDTQYF. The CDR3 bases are TGCAGCGTCTTTTGGGCGATTGATACGCAGTATTTT.

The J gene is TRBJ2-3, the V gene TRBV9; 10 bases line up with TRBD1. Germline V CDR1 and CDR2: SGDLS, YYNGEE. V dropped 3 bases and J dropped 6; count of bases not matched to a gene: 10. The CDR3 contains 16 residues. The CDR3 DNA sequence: TGTGCCAGCAGCGAACGTTGGGACAGGGGAGCCGATACGCAGTATTTT. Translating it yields CASSERWDRGADTQYF.

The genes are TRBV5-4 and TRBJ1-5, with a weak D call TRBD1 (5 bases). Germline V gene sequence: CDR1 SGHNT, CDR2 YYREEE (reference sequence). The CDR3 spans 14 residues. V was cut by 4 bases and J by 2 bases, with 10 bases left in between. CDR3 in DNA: TGTGCCAGCAGCCACGGGGGGGGCAATCAGCCCCAGCATTTT. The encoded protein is CASSHGGGNQPQHF.

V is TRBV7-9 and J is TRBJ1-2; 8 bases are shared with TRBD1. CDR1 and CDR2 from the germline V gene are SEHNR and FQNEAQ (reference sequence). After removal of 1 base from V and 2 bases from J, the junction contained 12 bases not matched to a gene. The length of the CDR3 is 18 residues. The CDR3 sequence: CASSLVQGVAWLNYGYTF. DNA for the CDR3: TGTGCCAGCAGCTTAGTACAGGGGGTCGCGTGGCTGAACTATGGCTACACCTTC.